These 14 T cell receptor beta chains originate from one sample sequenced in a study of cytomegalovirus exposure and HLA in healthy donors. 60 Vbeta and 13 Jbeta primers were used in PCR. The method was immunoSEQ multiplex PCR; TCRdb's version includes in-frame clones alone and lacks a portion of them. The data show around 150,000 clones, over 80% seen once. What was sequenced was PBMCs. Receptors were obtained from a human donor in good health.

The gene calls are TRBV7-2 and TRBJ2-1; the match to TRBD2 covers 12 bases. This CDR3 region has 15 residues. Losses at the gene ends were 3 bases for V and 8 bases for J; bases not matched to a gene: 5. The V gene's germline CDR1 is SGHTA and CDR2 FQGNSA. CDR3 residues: CASSFLAGGPYEQFF. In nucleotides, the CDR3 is TGTGCCAGCAGCTTTCTAGCGGGGGGGCCATATGAGCAGTTCTTC.

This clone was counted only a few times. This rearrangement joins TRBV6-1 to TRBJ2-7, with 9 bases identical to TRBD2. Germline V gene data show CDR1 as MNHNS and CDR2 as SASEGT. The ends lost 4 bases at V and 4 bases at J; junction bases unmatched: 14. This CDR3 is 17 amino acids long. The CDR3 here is CASSGRGGVGFGYEQYF. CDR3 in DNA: TGTGCCAGCAGTGGGCGGGGGGGGGTAGGATTCGGGTACGAGCAGTACTTC.

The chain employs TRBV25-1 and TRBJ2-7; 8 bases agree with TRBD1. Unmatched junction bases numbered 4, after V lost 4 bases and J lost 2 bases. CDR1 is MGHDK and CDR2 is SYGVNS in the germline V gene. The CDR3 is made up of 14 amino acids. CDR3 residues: CASSGPTGAYEQYF. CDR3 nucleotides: TGTGCCAGCAGTGGGCCGACAGGGGCCTACGAGCAGTACTTC.

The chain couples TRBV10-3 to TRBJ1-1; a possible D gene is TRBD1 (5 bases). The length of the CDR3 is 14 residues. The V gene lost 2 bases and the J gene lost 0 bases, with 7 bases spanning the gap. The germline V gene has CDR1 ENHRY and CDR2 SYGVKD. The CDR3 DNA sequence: TGTGCCATCAGTGAGGGACAACTGAACACTGAAGCTTTCTTT. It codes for CAISEGQLNTEAFF.

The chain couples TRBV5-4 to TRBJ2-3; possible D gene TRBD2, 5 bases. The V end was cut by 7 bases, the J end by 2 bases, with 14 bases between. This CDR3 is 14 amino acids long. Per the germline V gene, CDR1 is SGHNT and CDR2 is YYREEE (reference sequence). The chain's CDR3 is CASRRELYTDTQYF. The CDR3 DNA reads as TGTGCCAGCCGCCGGGAACTCTACACAGATACGCAGTATTTT.

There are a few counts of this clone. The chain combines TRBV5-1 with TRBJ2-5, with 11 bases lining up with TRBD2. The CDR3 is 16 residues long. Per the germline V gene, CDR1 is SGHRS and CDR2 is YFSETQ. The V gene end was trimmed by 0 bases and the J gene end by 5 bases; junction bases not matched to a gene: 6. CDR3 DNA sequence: TGCGCCAGCAGCTTGGCGTTAGCGGGGGGGCTGGAGACCCAGTACTTC. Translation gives CASSLALAGGLETQYF.

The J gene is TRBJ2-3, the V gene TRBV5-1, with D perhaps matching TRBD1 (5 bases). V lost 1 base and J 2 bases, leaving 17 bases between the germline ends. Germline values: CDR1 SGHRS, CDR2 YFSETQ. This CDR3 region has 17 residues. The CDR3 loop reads CASSLWGSLQDTDTQYF. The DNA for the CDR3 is TGCGCCAGCAGCTTGTGGGGCAGCCTTCAAGACACAGATACGCAGTATTTT.

Here the CDR3 reads CASSFISGGFNEQFF. For the CDR3, the DNA is TGTGCCAGCAGTTTTATTAGCGGGGGGTTCAATGAGCAGTTCTTC. The V call is TRBV27, the J call TRBJ2-1; 10 bases match TRBD2. Losses at the gene ends were 3 bases for V and 6 bases for J; bases not matched to a gene: 5. The CDR3 is made up of 15 amino acids. Germline V gives CDR1 MNHEY, CDR2 SMNVEV (reference sequence).

CDR3 bases: TGTGCCAGTATCGAGGGCCCCCCCGGGACCGGGGAGCTGTTTTTT. Its translation: CASIEGPPGTGELFF. This chain uses TRBV19 with TRBJ2-2, with D perhaps matching TRBD2 (5 bases). V lost 7 bases and J 5 bases, leaving 17 bases between the germline ends. Per germline, CDR1 LNHDA and CDR2 SQIVND (reference sequence). The CDR3 loop spans 15 amino acids. Supplemented by reference TRBV19 and TRBJ2-2, the full variable domain reads DGGITQSPKYLFRKEGQNVTLSCEQNLNHDAMYWYRQDPGQGLRLIYYSQIVNDFQKGDIAEGYSVSREKKESFPLTVTSAQKNPTAFYLCASIEGPPGTGELFFGEGSRLTVL.

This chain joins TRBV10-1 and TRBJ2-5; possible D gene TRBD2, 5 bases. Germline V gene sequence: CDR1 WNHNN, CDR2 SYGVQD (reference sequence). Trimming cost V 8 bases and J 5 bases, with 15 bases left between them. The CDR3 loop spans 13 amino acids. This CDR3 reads CASSRGVGETQYF. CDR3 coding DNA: TGCGCCAGCTCCCGGGGAGTAGGGGAGACCCAGTACTTC.

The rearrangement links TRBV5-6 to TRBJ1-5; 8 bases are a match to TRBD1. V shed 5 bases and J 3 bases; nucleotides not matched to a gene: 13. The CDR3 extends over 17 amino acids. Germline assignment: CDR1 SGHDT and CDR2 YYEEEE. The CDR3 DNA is TGTGCCAGCAGGCTACCGGGACAGGCTGCCCCCAATCAGCCCCAGCATTTT. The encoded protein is CASRLPGQAAPNQPQHF.

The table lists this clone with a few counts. CDR3 loop: CASSFGQYEQYF. CDR3 DNA: TGTGCCAGCAGCTTTGGACAGTACGAGCAGTACTTC. The chain carries TRBV7-2 and TRBJ2-7; D perhaps matches TRBD1 (6 bases). There are 12 residues in the CDR3. V was pared by 3 bases and J by 4 bases, with 7 bases between. Germline-derived CDR1 and CDR2 are SGHTA and FQGNSA.

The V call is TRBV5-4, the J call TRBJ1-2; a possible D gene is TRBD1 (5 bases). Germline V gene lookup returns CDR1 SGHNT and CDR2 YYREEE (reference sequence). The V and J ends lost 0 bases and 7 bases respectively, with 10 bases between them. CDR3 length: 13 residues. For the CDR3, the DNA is TGTGCCAGCAGCTTGGAACGCGGGGGTGGCTACACCTTC. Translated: CASSLERGGGYTF.

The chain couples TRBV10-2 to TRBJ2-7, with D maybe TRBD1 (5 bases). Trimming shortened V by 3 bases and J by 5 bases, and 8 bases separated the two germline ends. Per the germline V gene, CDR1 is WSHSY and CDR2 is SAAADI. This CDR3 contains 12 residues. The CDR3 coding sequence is TGCGCCAGCAGTGACCCAGGGCACGAGCAGTACTTC. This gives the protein CASSDPGHEQYF.